Below, 21 T cell receptor beta chains from the same sample are listed, as sequenced in a study of blood T cells in healthy people across ages. Through a sample-barcoded 5' primer and a J-beta primer mix, a second PCR was run for roughly 6 to 11 cycles. Each CDR3 protein gets one entry after TCRdb re-called the 5' RACE reads with MiXCR. The table lists approximately 1,700,000 distinct CDR3 sequences, about two fifths of them singletons. Sequenced: blood. Receptors originate from a human donor in good health.

The rearrangement joins TRBV18 to TRBJ1-4; D is undetermined. The germline gives CDR1 KGHSH, CDR2 LQKENI. The CDR3 consists of 14 residues. V shed 2 bases and J shed 5 bases, with 9 bases lying between them. Here the CDR3 reads CASSPSAANEKLFF. Written as DNA, the CDR3 is TGTGCCAGCTCACCATCGGCTGCCAATGAAAAACTGTTTTTT. Complete variable domain (other parts from reference TRBV18 and TRBJ1-4): NAGVMQNPRHLVRRRGQEARLRCSPMKGHSHVYWYRQLPEEGLKFMVYLQKENIIDESGMPKERFSAEFPKEGPSILRIQQVVRGDSAAYFCASSPSAANEKLFFGSGTQLSVL.

The genes are TRBV5-1 and TRBJ2-5; 11 bases are shared with TRBD1. Judging by the DNA end, TRBJ2-7 fits better; the J call may be wrong. The length of the CDR3 is 15 residues. The V gene's germline CDR1 is SGHRS and CDR2 YFSETQ. The CDR3, as DNA: TGCGCCAGCAGCTTGGGGACAGGGGGCGGGGACGAGCAGTACTTC. It yields the protein CASSLGTGGGDEQYF.

The chain is built from TRBV20-1 and TRBJ2-1, with D possibly TRBD2 on 6 matching bases. Trimming left V 3 bases short and J 4 bases short, with 10 bases between. The CDR3 has 13 residues. From germline, CDR1 is DFQATT and CDR2 SNEGSKA (reference sequence). CDR3 bases: TGCAGTGCTAGCGGGGGAGTATACAATGAGCAGTTCTTC. This encodes CSASGGVYNEQFF.

This clonotype was observed a handful of times. The chain recombines TRBV12-3 or TRBV12-4 with TRBJ2-1; 8 nucleotides line up with TRBD2. V was pared by 3 bases and J by 6 bases, with 7 bases of the junction left unmatched. CDR3 length: 15 residues. This CDR3 is CASSLSGLVLNEQFF. The CDR3 DNA reads TGTGCCAGCAGTTTGTCGGGACTAGTCCTCAATGAGCAGTTCTTC.

This clonotype has only one observation. This CDR3 is CASSSGTTTNEKLFF. The CDR3 DNA reads as TGTGCCAGCAGTTCAGGGACAACAACTAATGAAAAACTGTTTTTT. The chain employs TRBV7-9 and TRBJ1-4, with D maybe TRBD1 (6 bases). V lost 6 bases to trimming and J lost 0 bases, with 11 bases between them. The CDR3 runs to 15 residues. The germline V gene has CDR1 SEHNR and CDR2 FQNEAQ (reference sequence).

The chain joins TRBV7-2 to TRBJ1-2; D is uncertain. The ends were cut back, 2 bases at V and 4 bases at J, with 14 bases in the middle. The CDR3 is made up of 15 amino acids. In germline, CDR1 is SGHTA, CDR2 FQGNSA. This chain's CDR3 is CASSLNGRVGYGYTF. In nucleotides, the CDR3 is TGTGCCAGCAGCTTAAATGGACGGGTTGGCTATGGCTACACCTTC.

The CDR3 sequence: CASSTPGTRFYEQYF. The CDR3 DNA follows: TGTGCCAGCAGTACTCCCGGGACTCGATTCTACGAGCAGTACTTC. This chain joins TRBV6-5 and TRBJ2-7; D perhaps matches TRBD2 (6 bases). The ends were cut back, 5 bases at V and 3 bases at J, with 17 bases in the middle. Per the germline V gene, CDR1 is MNHEY and CDR2 is SVGAGI. The CDR3 contains 15 residues.

Turning to this clonotype: A much larger clone is a single base away; this may be a read error. V is TRBV12-3 or TRBV12-4 and J is TRBJ1-1, with TRBD1 identical over 9 bases. This CDR3 has 12 residues. V shed 5 bases and J 9 bases; nucleotides not matched to a gene: 4. CDR3 in DNA: TGTGCCAGCAGTCCCGGGACAGGGAAAGCTTTCTTT. It encodes CASSPGTGKAFF.

Worth noting for this clonotype: The junction departs from germline at one end; a sequencing error may be responsible. This chain connects TRBV4-1 to TRBJ1-2; TRBD1 might be the D (5 bases). The germline gives CDR1 MGHRA, CDR2 YSYEKL. The CDR3 sequence is 14 residues long. CDR3 sequence reads: CASAEGNLNYGCTF. The CDR3 DNA sequence: TGCGCCAGCGCGGAGGGGAACCTTAACTATGGCTGCACCTTC.

The table lists this clonotype with a few counts. The J gene is TRBJ1-5, the V gene TRBV12-5, with D unresolved. Between the trimmed V and J ends, which lost 6 bases and 0 bases, there was a span of 6 bases. CDR1 and CDR2 (germline): LGHNT, FRNRAP. This CDR3 region has 13 residues. The CDR3 sequence is CASGTDSNQPQHF. CDR3 bases: TGTGCTAGTGGAACCGATAGCAATCAGCCCCAGCATTTT.

This clonotype was recorded a few times. The chain is built from TRBV10-3 and TRBJ1-2; possibly TRBD1 for D (5 bases). CDR3 length: 14 amino acids. Trimming removed 5 bases at V and 6 bases at J, with 16 bases between. CDR1 and CDR2 (germline): ENHRY, SYGVKD. The CDR3 coding sequence is TGTGCCATCAGTCCAGGGCCTCCCGAAAATGGCTACACCTTC. Translating gives CAISPGPPENGYTF.

This clonotype was seen more than once but under ten times. This sequence joins TRBV27 and TRBJ2-7; maybe TRBD1 (6 bases). V lost 5 bases to trimming and J lost 6 bases, with 20 bases between them. The germline V gene has CDR1 MNHEY and CDR2 SMNVEV (reference sequence). The CDR3 spans 15 residues. In DNA form, the CDR3 reads TGTGCCAGCAGTCCTACATCCCACCCAGGGGCCGAGCAGTACTTC. It yields the protein CASSPTSHPGAEQYF.

The chain has TRBV20-1 and TRBJ2-7; possible D gene TRBD1, 6 bases. Germline CDR1 DFQATT, CDR2 SNEGSKA (reference sequence). CDR3 length: 13 amino acids. V was clipped by 3 bases and J by 1 base, with 10 bases between them. This CDR3 is CSASQDRSYEQYF. The CDR3 DNA is TGCAGTGCTAGTCAGGACAGATCCTACGAGCAGTACTTC.

The CDR3, as DNA: TGTGCCAGCAGTTCCGGGGTTGGCATCTACGAGCAGTACTTC. Encoded protein: CASSSGVGIYEQYF. The rearrangement links TRBV28 to TRBJ2-7; possible D gene TRBD2, 5 bases. This CDR3 comprises 14 residues. Germline-derived CDR1 and CDR2 are MDHEN and SYDVKM. The germline V and J ends were trimmed by 4 bases and 3 bases, with 13 bases remaining between them.

This chain uses TRBV5-1 with TRBJ1-1; D possibly corresponds to TRBD1 (6 bases). There are 15 residues in the CDR3. Germline V gene lookup returns CDR1 SGHRS and CDR2 YFSETQ. Between the trimmed V and J ends, which lost 0 bases and 4 bases, there was a span of 13 bases. This chain's CDR3 is CASSLEVTGSTEAFF. CDR3 coding DNA: TGCGCCAGCAGCTTGGAGGTTACAGGGAGCACTGAAGCTTTCTTT.

This clonotype was observed a single time. The V and J genes are TRBV12-3 or TRBV12-4 and TRBJ2-1; D may be TRBD2 (6 bases). CDR3 length: 16 residues. Deletions cut 1 base from V and 2 bases from J, with 12 bases between. CDR3 nucleotide sequence: TGTGCCAGCAGTTTAGTGGGACTTAGTCCCTACAATGAGCAGTTCTTC. Its translation: CASSLVGLSPYNEQFF.

The chain recombines TRBV2 with TRBJ2-7; D gene unclear. TRBJ2-5 matches the DNA end more closely, so the J call is doubtful. Germline V CDR1 and CDR2: SNHLY, FYNNEI. There are 13 residues in the CDR3. The CDR3 region is CASSEYSAETQYF. CDR3 coding DNA: TGTGCCAGCAGTGAATACTCGGCCGAGACCCAGTACTTC.

The J gene is TRBJ1-5, the V gene TRBV7-2, with a tentative D call TRBD1 (5 bases). Trimming pared 5 bases from V and 5 bases from J, leaving 16 bases between. The CDR3 length is 15 residues. Germline V gives CDR1 SGHTA, CDR2 FQGNSA. The CDR3 nucleotides are TGTGCCAGCAGCGGCCAAGGCGGGGGTTATCAGCCCCAGCATTTT. This sequence encodes CASSGQGGGYQPQHF.

This chain's CDR3 is CASSHSTTQYF. The CDR3 DNA reads as TGTGCCAGCAGCCATAGTACAACGCAGTATTTT. The J gene is TRBJ2-3, the V gene TRBV14; D call uncertain. The CDR3 consists of 11 residues. V lost 3 bases and J lost 9, with 7 bases in between. From germline, CDR1 is SGHDN and CDR2 FVKESK. The variable domain in full, completed from reference TRBV14 and TRBJ2-3, reads EAGVTQFPSHSVIEKGQTVTLRCDPISGHDNLYWYRRVMGKEIKFLLHFVKESKQDESGMPNNRFLAERTGGTYSTLKVQPAELEDSGVYFCASSHSTTQYFGPGTRLTVL.

The rearrangement joins TRBV29-1 to TRBJ2-3; tentatively, D is TRBD2 (6 bases). Looked up from germline, CDR1 is SQVTM and CDR2 is ANQGSEA. Trimming cost V 6 bases and J 4 bases, with 20 bases left between them. This CDR3 has 15 amino acids. The CDR3 here is CSVQGLSKMPDTQYF. CDR3 DNA sequence: TGCAGCGTCCAGGGACTGTCAAAGATGCCAGATACGCAGTATTTT.

This clonotype was counted a few times. J is TRBJ1-2 and V is TRBV12-3 or TRBV12-4, with D maybe TRBD1 (5 bases). This CDR3 has 13 amino acids. V lost 7 bases, J lost 2 bases, and 11 bases lay in between. The CDR3 sequence: CASTTEGNYGYTF. The CDR3 nucleotides read TGTGCCAGCACCACAGAGGGGAACTATGGCTACACCTTC.